This T cell receptor beta chain is drawn from a study of blood T cell repertoires in COVID-19. The wider study: Specimens from acute and convalescent COVID-19 originated in the United States, Italy and Spain. The analysed material was cDNA or gDNA that came from T cells, B-cell-depleted T cells, or PBMCs.

As originally analysed: The authors estimated nucleated cell counts from reference gene primer amplification. Sequenced by immunoSEQ multiplex PCR; TCRdb stores in-frame clones only, minus some. The D gene and trimming were derived from the DNA, and the V and J assignments and clone size from that table. Here the sample spans 350,000 or so clones, around 80% being singletons. Sequencing was performed on peripheral blood. The receptor was derived from a man aged 30-40 years with active or convalescent COVID-19.

This CDR3 reads CASSVGLAGTSTQYF. In nucleotides, the CDR3 is TGTGCCAGCAGCGTGGGACTAGCGGGGACCTCGACCCAGTACTTC. The J gene is TRBJ2-5, the V gene TRBV7-8, with TRBD2 matching 13 bases. Unmatched junction bases numbered 7, after V lost 5 bases and J lost 7 bases. This CDR3 contains 15 residues. Germline V CDR1 and CDR2: SGHVS, FQNEAQ. The variable domain in full, with the rest retrieved from reference TRBV7-8 and TRBJ2-5, is GAGVSQSPRYKVAKRGQDVALRCDPISGHVSLFWYQQALGQGPEFLTYFQNEAQLDKSGLPSDRFFAERPEGSVSTLKIQRTQQEDSAVYLCASSVGLAGTSTQYFGPGTRLLVL.